These T cell receptor beta chains were read from a single sample in a study of blood T cell dynamics during melanoma immunotherapy. The protocol was immunoSEQ multiplex PCR, while the TCRdb copy is restricted to in-frame clones and leaves out a portion. This sample has approximately 670 clones, with less than 85% found just once. The sequencing here drew on CD8+ T cells from blood, taken from a patient treated with checkpoint blockade. Every receptor here comes from a human donor with melanoma. Each CDR3 is given with its conserved first and last residue. Fields, in order: clone size, V gene, D gene, J gene, CDR3 DNA, CDR3 protein. A D gene is named only where the DNA matches it firmly. Part of the rows lack a size; the others show once, few, many or a class for expanded clones.

few	TRBV27	TRBD2	TRBJ2-7	TGTGCCAGCAGTCCCATTGGGAGCGGGAGCCTCTACGAGCAGTACTTC	CASSPIGSGSLYEQYF
-	TRBV27	TRBD1	TRBJ2-7	TGTGCCAGCAGTTTATTCCCAGGGGGTGAGCAGTACTTC	CASSLFPGGEQYF
-	TRBV4-1	-	TRBJ2-7	TGCGCCAGCAGCCAAGAGTCTAGCCCGAGGGGGTCCTACGAGCAGTACTTC	CASSQESSPRGSYEQYF
-	TRBV18	-	TRBJ1-4	TGTGCCAGCTCACCTTGGGCAGGAGTGGATGAAAAACTGTTTTTT	CASSPWAGVDEKLFF
few	TRBV28	-	TRBJ2-5	TGTGCCAGCAGTTTATCCAGGGGCGGAGAGACCCAGTACTTC	CASSLSRGGETQYF
-	TRBV30	-	TRBJ1-1	TGTGCCTGGAGTGTACGGGGGGTCGGTGGGGGAGCTTTCTTT	CAWSVRGVGGGAFF
few	TRBV9	TRBD2	TRBJ2-1	TGTGCCAGCAGCGTGAGCGGGAGGGCCGGGAATGAGCAGTTCTTC	CASSVSGRAGNEQFF
once	TRBV28	TRBD1	TRBJ1-1	TGTGCCAGCAGGCAGGACAGGGGGCTGAACACTGAAGCTTTCTTT	CASRQDRGLNTEAFF
-	TRBV2	-	TRBJ2-5	TGTGCCAGCAGGGAAACCGGACGGCCAAAGGAGACCCAGTACTTC	CASRETGRPKETQYF
once	TRBV28	TRBD1	TRBJ2-7	TGTGCCAGCAGTCCTGAACGGGACAGGGGATACGAGCAGTACTTC	CASSPERDRGYEQYF